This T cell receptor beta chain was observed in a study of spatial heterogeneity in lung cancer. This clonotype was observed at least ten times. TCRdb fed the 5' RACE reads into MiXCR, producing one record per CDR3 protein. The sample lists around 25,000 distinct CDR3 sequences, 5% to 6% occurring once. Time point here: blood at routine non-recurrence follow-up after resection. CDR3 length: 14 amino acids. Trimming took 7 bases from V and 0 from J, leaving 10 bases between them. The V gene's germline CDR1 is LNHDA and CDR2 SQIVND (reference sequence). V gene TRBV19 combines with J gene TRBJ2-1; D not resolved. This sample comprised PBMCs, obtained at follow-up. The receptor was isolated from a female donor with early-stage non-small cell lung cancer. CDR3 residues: CASTRDSSYNEQFF. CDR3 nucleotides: TGTGCCAGTACCCGAGATAGCTCCTACAATGAGCAGTTCTTC. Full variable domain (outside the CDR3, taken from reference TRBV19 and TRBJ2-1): DGGITQSPKYLFRKEGQNVTLSCEQNLNHDAMYWYRQDPGQGLRLIYYSQIVNDFQKGDIAEGYSVSREKKESFPLTVTSAQKNPTAFYLCASTRDSSYNEQFFGPGTRLTVL.